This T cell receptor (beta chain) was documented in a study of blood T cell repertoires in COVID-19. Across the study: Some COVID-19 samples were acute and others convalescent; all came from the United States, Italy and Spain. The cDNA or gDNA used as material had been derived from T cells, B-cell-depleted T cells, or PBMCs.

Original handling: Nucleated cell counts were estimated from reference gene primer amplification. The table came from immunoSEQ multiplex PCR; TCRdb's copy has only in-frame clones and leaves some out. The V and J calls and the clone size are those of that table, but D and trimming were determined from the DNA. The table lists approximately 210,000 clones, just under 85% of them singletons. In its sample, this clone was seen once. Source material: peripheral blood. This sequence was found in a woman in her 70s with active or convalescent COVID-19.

CDR3 residues: CASSQDPTGWGLFSGANVLTF. CDR3 DNA: TGTGCCAGCAGCCAAGATCCGACAGGGTGGGGGCTTTTCTCTGGGGCCAACGTCCTGACTTTC. The chain is built from TRBV3-1 (or the pseudogene TRBV3-2) and TRBJ2-6; 7 bases align to TRBD1. The CDR3 extends over 21 amino acids. V shed 0 bases, J shed 0 bases, and the junction held 14 bases outside the gene matches. The germline gives CDR1 LGHDT, CDR2 YNNKEL (reference sequence).